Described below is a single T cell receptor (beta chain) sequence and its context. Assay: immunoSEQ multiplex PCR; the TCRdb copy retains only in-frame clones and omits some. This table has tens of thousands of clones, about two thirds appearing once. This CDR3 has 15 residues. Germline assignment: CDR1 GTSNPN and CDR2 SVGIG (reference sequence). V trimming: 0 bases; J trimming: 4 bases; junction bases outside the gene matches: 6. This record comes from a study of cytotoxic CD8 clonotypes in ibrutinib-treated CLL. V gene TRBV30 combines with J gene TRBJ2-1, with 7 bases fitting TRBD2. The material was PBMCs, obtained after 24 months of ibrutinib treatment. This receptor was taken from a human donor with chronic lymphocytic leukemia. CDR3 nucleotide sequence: TGTGCCTGGAGTGTTTCGTGGCGGGGGTACAATGAGCAGTTCTTC. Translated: CAWSVSWRGYNEQFF.